Below, one T cell receptor (beta chain) is given with its context. The data derive from a study of shared clonotypes between healthy human individuals. Germline V gene sequence: CDR1 MGHDK, CDR2 SYGVNS. This CDR3 is 12 amino acids long. V was shortened by 2 bases and J by 7 bases, with 9 bases between the two germline ends. The naive CD8 fraction comprised CD45RO-negative cells positively selected for CCR7 and excluded terminally differentiated effector memory CD45RA+ cells. Sequencing used immunoSEQ multiplex PCR; TCRdb keeps in-frame clones, though not all of them. Of around 2.1 million clones in the sample, about 92% are singletons; the top ten hold 1.5% to 2%.

What was sequenced was naive CD8+ T cells from PBMCs. The rearrangement uses TRBV25-1 and TRBJ2-7; D uncertain. This TCR was recovered from a man between 18 and 29 years old in good health. Some clones in this sample may be carry-over from other donors' samples. CDR3 loop: CASSEVSREQYF. Written as DNA, the CDR3 is TGTGCCAGCAGTGAAGTATCGCGGGAGCAGTACTTC.